Described below is a single TCR beta chain sequence and its context. Its antigen is not identified. This specimen comes from a study of cytomegalovirus exposure and HLA in healthy donors. Whole-study context: The use of the same platform for the 100 to 150 validation repertoires and the roughly 730 first-cohort repertoires was reported by a later analysis. General observations from the study: The study put some 160 TCR beta chains on its list as cytomegalovirus-associated. In vitro confirmation showed a few CMV-associated chains to be CMV antigen specific.

Germline V gene sequence: CDR1 SGHVS, CDR2 FNYEAQ. V shed 0 bases, J shed 5 bases, and the junction held 5 bases outside the gene matches. This CDR3 has 15 amino acids. Sequencing was performed with immunoSEQ multiplex PCR; in TCRdb, only in-frame clones are kept and a portion is missing. Of over 45,000 clones in the sample, more than 90% were seen once. The receptor's source is a man aged 18-30 years in good health and CMV-seronegative. This rearrangement joins TRBV7-6 to TRBJ2-7; 9 bases match TRBD1. The sequenced sample was PBMCs. CDR3: CASSLAGQGIDEQYF. DNA for the CDR3: TGTGCCAGCAGCTTAGCGGGACAGGGTATCGACGAGCAGTACTTC. The full variable domain, its missing parts supplied by reference TRBV7-6 and TRBJ2-7, is GAGVSQSPRYKVTKRGQDVALRCDPISGHVSLYWYRQALGQGPEFLTYFNYEAQQDKSGLPNDRFSAERPEGSISTLTIQRTEQRDSAMYRCASSLAGQGIDEQYFGPGTRLTVT.